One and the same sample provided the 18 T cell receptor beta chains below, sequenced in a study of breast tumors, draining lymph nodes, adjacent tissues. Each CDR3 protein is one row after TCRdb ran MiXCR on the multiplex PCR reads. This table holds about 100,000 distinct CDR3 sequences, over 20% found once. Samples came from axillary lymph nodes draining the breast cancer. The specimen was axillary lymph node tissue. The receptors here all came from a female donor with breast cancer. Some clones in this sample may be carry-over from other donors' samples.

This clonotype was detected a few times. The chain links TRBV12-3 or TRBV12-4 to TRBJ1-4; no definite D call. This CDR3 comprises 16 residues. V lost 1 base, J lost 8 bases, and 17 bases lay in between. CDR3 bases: TGTGCCAGCAGTTTAGGGGCCACCGTAACCGCCGAAAAACTGTTTTTT. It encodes CASSLGATVTAEKLFF.

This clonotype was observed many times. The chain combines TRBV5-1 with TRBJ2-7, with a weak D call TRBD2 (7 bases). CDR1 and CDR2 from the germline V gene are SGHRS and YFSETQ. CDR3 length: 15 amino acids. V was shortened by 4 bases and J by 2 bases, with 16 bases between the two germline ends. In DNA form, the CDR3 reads TGCGCCAGCAGCCGCGGGGGAGAGGGGGCCTACGAGCAGTACTTC. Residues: CASSRGGEGAYEQYF.

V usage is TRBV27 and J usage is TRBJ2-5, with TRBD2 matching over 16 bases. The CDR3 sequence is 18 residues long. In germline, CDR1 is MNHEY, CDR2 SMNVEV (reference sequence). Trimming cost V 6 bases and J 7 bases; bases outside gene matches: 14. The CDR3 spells CASRPLGTSGGEAGTQYF. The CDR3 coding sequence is TGTGCCAGCAGGCCGCTTGGGACTAGCGGGGGGGAAGCCGGGACCCAGTACTTC.

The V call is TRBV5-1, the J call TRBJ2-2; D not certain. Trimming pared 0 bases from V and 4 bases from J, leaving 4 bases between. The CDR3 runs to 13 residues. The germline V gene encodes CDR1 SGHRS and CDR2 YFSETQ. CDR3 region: CASSLVTTGELFF. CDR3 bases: TGCGCCAGCAGCTTGGTTACCACCGGGGAGCTGTTTTTT.

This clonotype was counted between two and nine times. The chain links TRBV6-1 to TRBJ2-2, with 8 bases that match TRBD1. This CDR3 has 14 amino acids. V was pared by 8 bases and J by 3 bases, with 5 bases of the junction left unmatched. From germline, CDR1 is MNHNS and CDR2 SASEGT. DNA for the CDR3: TGTGCCAGCTCAGGGGGCGCGGACACCGGGGAGCTGTTTTTT. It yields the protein CASSGGADTGELFF.

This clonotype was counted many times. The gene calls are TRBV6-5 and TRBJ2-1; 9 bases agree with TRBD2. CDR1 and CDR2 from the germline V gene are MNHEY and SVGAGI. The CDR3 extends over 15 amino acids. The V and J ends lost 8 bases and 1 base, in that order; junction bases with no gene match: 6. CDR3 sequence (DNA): TGTGCCAGCCGAATAGCGGGAGTTTCCTACAATGAGCAGTTCTTC. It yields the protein CASRIAGVSYNEQFF.

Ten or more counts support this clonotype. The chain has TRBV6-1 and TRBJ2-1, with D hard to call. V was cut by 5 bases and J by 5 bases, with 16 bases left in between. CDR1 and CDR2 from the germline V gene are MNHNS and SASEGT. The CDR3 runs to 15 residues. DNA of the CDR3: TGTGCCAGCAGTACCGCAAATCCCCCCCACAATGAGCAGTTCTTC. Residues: CASSTANPPHNEQFF.

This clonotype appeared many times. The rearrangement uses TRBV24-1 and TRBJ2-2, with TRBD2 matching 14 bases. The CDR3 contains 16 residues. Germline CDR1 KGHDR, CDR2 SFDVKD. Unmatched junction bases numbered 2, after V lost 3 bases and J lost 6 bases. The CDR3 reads CATSDPGLAGAGELFF. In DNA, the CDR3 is TGTGCCACCAGTGATCCGGGACTAGCGGGAGCCGGGGAGCTGTTTTTT.

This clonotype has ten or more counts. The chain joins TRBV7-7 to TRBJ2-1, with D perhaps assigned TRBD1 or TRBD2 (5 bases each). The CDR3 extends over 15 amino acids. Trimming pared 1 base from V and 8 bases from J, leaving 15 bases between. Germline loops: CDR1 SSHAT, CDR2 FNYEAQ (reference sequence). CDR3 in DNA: TGTGCCAGCAGCTTAGACAGAGGGGCCTGGGATGAGCAGTTCTTC. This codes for CASSLDRGAWDEQFF.

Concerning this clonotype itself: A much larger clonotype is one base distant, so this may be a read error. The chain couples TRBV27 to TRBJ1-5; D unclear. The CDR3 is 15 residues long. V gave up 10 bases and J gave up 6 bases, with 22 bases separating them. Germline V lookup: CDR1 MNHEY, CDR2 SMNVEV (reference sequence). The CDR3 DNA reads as TGTGCCACCGGTCAGAGGGCGTTTCTGGGTCAGCCCCAGCATTTT. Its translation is CATGQRAFLGQPQHF.

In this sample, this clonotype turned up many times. CDR3 loop: CASSLASRRSPLHF. The CDR3 DNA sequence: TGTGCCAGCAGTTTGGCCTCCAGACGTTCACCCCTCCACTTT. V and J are TRBV12-3 or TRBV12-4 and TRBJ1-6, with unresolved D. Trimming removed 3 bases at V and 9 bases at J, with 12 bases between. This CDR3 region has 14 residues.

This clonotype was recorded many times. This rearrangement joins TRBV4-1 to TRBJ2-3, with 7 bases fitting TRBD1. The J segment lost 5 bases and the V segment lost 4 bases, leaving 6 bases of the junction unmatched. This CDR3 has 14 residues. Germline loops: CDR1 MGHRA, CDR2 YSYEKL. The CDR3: CASSLETGIDTQYF. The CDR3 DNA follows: TGCGCCAGCAGCCTAGAGACAGGGATAGATACGCAGTATTTT.

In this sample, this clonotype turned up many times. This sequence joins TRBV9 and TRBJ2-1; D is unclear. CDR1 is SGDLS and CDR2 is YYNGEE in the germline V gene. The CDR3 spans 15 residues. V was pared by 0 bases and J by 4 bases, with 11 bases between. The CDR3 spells CASSVEGVAYNEQFF. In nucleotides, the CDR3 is TGTGCCAGCAGCGTAGAGGGCGTTGCATACAATGAGCAGTTCTTC.

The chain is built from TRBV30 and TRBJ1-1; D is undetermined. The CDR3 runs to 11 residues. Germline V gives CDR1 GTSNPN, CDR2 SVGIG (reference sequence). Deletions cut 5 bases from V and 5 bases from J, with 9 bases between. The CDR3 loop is CAWRRRTEAFF. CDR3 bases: TGTGCCTGGCGCCGGAGGACTGAAGCTTTCTTT.

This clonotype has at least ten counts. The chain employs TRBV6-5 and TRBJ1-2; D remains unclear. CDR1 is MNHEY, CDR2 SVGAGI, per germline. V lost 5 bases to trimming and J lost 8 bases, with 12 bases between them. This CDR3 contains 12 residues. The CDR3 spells CASSEAPGGYTF. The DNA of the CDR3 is TGTGCCAGCAGTGAAGCACCGGGGGGCTACACCTTC.

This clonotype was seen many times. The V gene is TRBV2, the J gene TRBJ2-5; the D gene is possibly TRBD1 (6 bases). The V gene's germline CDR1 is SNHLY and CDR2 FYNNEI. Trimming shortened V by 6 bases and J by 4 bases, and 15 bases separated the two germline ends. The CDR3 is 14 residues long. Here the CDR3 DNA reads TGTGCCAGCAGGGCAGGGGCTGGTGGAGAGACCCAGTACTTC. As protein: CASRAGAGGETQYF.

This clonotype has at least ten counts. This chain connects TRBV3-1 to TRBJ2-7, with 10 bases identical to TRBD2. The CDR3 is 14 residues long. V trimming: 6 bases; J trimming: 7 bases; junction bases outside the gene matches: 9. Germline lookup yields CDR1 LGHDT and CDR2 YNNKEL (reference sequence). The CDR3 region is CASSLPGLASEQYF. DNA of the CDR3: TGTGCCAGCAGTCTTCCGGGACTAGCGTCGGAGCAGTACTTC.

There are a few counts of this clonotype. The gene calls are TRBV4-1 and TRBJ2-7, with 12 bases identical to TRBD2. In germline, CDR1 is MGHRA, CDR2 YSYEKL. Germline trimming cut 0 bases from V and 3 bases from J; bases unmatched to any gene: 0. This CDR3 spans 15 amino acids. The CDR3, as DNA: TGCGCCAGCAGCCAAGAACTAGCGGGAGGCTACGAGCAGTACTTC. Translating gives CASSQELAGGYEQYF.